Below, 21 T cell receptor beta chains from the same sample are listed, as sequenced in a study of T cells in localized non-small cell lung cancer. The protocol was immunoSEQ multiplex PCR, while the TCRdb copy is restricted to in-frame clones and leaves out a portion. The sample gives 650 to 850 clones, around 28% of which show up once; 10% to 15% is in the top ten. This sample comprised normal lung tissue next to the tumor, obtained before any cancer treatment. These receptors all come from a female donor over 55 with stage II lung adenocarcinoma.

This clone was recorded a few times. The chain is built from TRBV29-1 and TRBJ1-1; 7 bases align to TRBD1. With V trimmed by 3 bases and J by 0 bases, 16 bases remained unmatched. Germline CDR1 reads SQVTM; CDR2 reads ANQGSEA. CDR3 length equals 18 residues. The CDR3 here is CSVDGTGVGQSLNTEAFF. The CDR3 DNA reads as TGCAGCGTTGACGGAACGGGCGTGGGACAGAGCCTGAACACTGAAGCTTTCTTT.

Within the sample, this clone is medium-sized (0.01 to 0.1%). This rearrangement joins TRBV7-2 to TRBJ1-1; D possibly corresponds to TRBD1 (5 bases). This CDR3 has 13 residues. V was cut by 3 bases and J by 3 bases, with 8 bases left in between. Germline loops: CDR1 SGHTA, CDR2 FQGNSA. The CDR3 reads CASSFARDTEAFF. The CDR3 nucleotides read TGTGCCAGCAGCTTTGCCAGGGACACTGAAGCTTTCTTT.

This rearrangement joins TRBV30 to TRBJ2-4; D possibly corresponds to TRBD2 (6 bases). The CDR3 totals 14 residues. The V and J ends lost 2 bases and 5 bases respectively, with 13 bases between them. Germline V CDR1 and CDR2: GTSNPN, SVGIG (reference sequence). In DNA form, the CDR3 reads TGTGCCTGGAGTTCTGGGGGGTTCGAAAACATTCAGTACTTC. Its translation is CAWSSGGFENIQYF.

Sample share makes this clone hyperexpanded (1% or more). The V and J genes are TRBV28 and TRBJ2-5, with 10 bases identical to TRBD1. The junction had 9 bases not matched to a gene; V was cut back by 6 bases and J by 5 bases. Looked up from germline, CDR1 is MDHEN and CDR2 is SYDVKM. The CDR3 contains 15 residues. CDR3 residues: CASSRTGTGDETQYF. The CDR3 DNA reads TGTGCCAGCAGCCGAACCGGGACAGGGGATGAGACCCAGTACTTC.

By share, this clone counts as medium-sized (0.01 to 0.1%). The CDR3 region is CASAADLNTEAFF. CDR3 DNA: TGTGCCAGCGCCGCGGATCTGAACACTGAAGCTTTCTTT. The J gene is TRBJ1-1, the V gene TRBV7-2; D remains unclear. The CDR3 runs to 13 residues. Germline CDR1 reads SGHTA; CDR2 reads FQGNSA. The V and J ends lost 8 bases and 0 bases respectively, with 10 bases between them.

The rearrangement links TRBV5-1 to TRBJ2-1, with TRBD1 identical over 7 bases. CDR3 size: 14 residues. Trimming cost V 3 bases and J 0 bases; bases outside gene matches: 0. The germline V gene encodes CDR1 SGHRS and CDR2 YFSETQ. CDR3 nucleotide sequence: TGCGCCAGCAGCTGGGACAGCTCCTACAATGAGCAGTTCTTC. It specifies CASSWDSSYNEQFF.

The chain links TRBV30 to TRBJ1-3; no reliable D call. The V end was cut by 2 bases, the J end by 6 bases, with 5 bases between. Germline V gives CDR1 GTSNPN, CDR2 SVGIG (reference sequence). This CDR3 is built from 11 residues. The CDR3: CAWSQPNTIYF. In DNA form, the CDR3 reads TGTGCCTGGAGTCAACCAAACACCATATATTTT. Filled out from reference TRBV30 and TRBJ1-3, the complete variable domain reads SQTIHQWPATLVQPVGSPLSLECTVEGTSNPNLYWYRQAAGRGLQLLFYSVGIGQISSEVPQNLSASRPQDRQFILSSKKLLLSDSGFYLCAWSQPNTIYFGEGSWLTVV.

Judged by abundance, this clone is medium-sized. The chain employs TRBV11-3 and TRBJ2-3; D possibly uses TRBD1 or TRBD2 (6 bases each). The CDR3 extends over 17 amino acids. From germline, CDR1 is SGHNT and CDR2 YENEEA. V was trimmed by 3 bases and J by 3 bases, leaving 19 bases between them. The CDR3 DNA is TGTGCCAGCAGCTTGGCCTCGGTGCAGGGGAGGACAGATACGCAGTATTTT. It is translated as CASSLASVQGRTDTQYF.

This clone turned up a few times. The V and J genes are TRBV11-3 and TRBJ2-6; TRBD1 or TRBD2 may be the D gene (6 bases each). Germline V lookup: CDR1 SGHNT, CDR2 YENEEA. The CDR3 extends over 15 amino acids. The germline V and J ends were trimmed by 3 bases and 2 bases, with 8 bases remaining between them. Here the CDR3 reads CASSLGGPGANVLTF. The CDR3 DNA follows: TGTGCCAGCAGCTTGGGGGGCCCTGGGGCCAACGTCCTGACTTTC.

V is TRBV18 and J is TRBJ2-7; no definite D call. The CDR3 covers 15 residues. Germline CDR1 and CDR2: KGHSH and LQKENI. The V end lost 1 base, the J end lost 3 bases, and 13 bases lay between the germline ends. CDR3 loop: CASSPQAGVLYEQYF. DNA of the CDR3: TGTGCCAGCTCACCACAGGCCGGCGTTCTCTACGAGCAGTACTTC.

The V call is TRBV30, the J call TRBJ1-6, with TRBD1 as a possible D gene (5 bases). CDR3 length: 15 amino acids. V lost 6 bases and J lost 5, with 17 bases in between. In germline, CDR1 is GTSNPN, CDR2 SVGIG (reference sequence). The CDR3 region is CACYATAGNNSPLHF. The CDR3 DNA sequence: TGTGCCTGCTACGCGACAGCGGGAAATAATTCACCCCTCCACTTT.

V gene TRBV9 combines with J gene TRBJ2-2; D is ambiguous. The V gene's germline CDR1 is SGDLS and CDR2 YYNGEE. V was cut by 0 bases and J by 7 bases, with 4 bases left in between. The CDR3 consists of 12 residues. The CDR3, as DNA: TGTGCCAGCAGCGTAGATGTCGGGGAGCTGTTTTTT. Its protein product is CASSVDVGELFF.

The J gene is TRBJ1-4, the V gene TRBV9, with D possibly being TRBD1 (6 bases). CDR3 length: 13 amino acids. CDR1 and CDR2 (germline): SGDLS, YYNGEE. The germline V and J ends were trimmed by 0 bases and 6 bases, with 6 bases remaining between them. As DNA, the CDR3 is TGTGCCAGCAGCGTAGACAGGGATGAAAAACTGTTTTTT. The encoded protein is CASSVDRDEKLFF.

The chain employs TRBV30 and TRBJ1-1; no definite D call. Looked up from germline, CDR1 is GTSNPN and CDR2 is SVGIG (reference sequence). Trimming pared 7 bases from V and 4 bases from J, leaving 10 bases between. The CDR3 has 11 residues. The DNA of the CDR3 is TGTGCCTCGGGAAGAGGCACTGAAGCTTTCTTT. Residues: CASGRGTEAFF.

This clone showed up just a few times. In DNA, the CDR3 is TGTGCCAGCAGCGTAGGAAATGCTAACTATGGCTACACCTTC. Its translation is CASSVGNANYGYTF. The chain uses TRBV9 and TRBJ1-2; D gene uncertain. The CDR3 is 14 residues long. In germline, CDR1 is SGDLS, CDR2 YYNGEE. Trimming left V 0 bases short and J 0 bases short, with 6 bases between.

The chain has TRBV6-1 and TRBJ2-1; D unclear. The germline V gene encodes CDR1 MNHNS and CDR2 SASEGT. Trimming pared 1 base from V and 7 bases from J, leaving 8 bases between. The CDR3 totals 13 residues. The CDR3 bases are TGTGCCAGCAGTGAAGTTTCTGGAAATGAGCAGTTCTTC. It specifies CASSEVSGNEQFF.

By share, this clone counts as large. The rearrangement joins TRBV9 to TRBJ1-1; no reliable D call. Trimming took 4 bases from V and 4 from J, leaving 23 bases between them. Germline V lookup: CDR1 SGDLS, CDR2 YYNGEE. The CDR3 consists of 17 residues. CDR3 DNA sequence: TGTGCCAGCAGCTCAGAATTGTTTTTAGATACGGGCACTGAAGCTTTCTTT. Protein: CASSSELFLDTGTEAFF.

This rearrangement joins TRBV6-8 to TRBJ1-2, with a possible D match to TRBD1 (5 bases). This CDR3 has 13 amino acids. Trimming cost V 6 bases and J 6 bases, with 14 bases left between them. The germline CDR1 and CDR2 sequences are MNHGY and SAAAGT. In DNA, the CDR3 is TGTGCCAGCAGCCGACAGATAATGGATGGCTACACCTTC. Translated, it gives CASSRQIMDGYTF.

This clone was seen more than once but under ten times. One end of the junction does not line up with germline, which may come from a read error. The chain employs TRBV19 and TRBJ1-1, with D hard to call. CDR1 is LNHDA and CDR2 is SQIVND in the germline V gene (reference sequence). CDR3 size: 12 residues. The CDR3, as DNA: TGTGCCAGTAATATAGATAACACTGAAGCTTTCTTT. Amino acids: CASNIDNTEAFF.

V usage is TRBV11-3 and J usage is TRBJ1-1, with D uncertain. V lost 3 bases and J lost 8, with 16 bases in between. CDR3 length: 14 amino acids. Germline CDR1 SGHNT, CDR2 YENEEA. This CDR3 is CASSFAPGRSEAFF. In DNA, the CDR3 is TGTGCCAGCAGCTTCGCCCCGGGCCGTTCGGAAGCTTTCTTT.

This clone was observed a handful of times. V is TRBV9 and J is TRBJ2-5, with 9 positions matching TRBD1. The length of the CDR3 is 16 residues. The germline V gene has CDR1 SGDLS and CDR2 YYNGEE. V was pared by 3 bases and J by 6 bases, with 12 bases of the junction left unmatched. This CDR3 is CASSANFDRGVKTQYF. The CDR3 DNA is TGTGCCAGCAGCGCGAACTTCGACAGGGGGGTAAAGACCCAGTACTTC.